This T cell receptor (beta chain) was observed in a study of OX40 agonist ivuxolimab in advanced cancers. Study-level information: Patients were treated with ivuxolimab, an agonistic anti-OX40 (CD134) antibody.

The ends lost 9 bases at V and 9 bases at J; junction bases unmatched: 13. This CDR3 contains 14 residues. Germline V lookup: CDR1 MNHEY, CDR2 SVGAGI. The assay was immunoSEQ multiplex PCR, and TCRdb's table has in-frame clones only and misses some. The table includes about 43,000 clones, 70% to 90% detected once. The V call is TRBV6-5, the J call TRBJ2-1, with 8 bases identical to TRBD1. The sample here was CD4+ or CD8+ T cells sorted from blood, taken in a trial of the OX40 agonist ivuxolimab. The receptor comes from an adult with an advanced solid tumor such as melanoma, head and neck, liver or kidney cancer. The CDR3 nucleotides read TGTGCCAGTTCCGAGAGACAGGGGATCGGTGAGCAGTTCTTC. Protein: CASSERQGIGEQFF.